The 29 T cell receptor beta chains listed next were all sequenced from one sample in a study of CXCR3-negative and CXCR3-positive naive CD8 T cells. It was by 5' RACE with UMI labels that the TRB cDNA libraries were prepared. TCRdb reprocessed the 5' RACE reads and stores each CDR3 protein as one record, lacking DNA. This table holds approximately 60,000 distinct CDR3 sequences. The sequencing sample was made of memory CD8+ T cells from blood. The receptors shown here come from a human donor in good health. Some clones in this sample may be carry-over from other donors' samples.

V usage is TRBV29-1 and J usage is TRBJ2-7. CDR1 and CDR2 from the germline V gene are SQVTM and ANQGSEA. This CDR3 has 16 amino acids. This CDR3 reads CSVELFLEGISYEQYF.

The chain employs TRBV4-2 and TRBJ2-3. The CDR3 contains 11 residues. Germline assignment: CDR1 LGHNA and CDR2 YNFKEQ. CDR3 in amino acids: CASSSEATQYF.

The gene calls are TRBV20-1 and TRBJ2-1; the D call of TRBD2 rests on TCRdb alone, since no DNA is present to check it. The length of the CDR3 is 13 residues. Germline assignment: CDR1 DFQATT and CDR2 SNEGSKA (reference sequence). CDR3 region: CSAREAANNEQFF.

V and J are TRBV11-3 and TRBJ1-1; TCRdb designates TRBD1, a call that cannot be tested without DNA. CDR1 is SGHNT, CDR2 YENEEA, per germline. The CDR3 runs to 16 residues. The CDR3: CASSSQGLRMNTEAFF. Variable domain in full (rest from reference TRBV11-3 and TRBJ1-1): EAGVVQSPRYKIIEKKQPVAFWCNPISGHNTLYWYLQNLGQGPELLIRYENEEAVDDSQLPKDRFSAERLKGVDSTLKIQPAELGDSAVYLCASSSQGLRMNTEAFFGQGTRLTVV.

The chain combines TRBV20-1 with TRBJ2-7; TCRdb returns TRBD1, unconfirmable since there is no DNA. Looked up from germline, CDR1 is DFQATT and CDR2 is SNEGSKA (reference sequence). The CDR3 has 14 amino acids. Here the CDR3 reads CSASDRGSFYEQYF.

The gene calls are TRBV12-3 or TRBV12-4 and TRBJ2-3; no DNA is available, so the TRBD2 call from TCRdb remains unchecked. The CDR3 has 16 residues. CDR3 residues: CASSSSGGGLDDTQYF.

The chain carries TRBV21-1 and TRBJ1-5; the TCRdb call, TRBD1, lacks DNA for checking. TRBV21-1 constitutes a pseudogene. This CDR3 is built from 12 residues. This chain's CDR3 is CASRRGNQPQHF.

The chain combines TRBV19 with TRBJ2-1. The germline CDR1 and CDR2 sequences are LNHDA and SQIVND (reference sequence). This CDR3 region has 12 residues. CDR3 sequence: CASSIGSNEQFF.

This chain joins TRBV7-6 and TRBJ2-7; as DNA is missing, the TRBD1 call by TCRdb cannot be tested. The germline CDR1 and CDR2 sequences are SGHVS and FNYEAQ. This CDR3 is built from 14 residues. CDR3 protein: CASSSRRDHYEQYF.

The chain recombines TRBV25-1 with TRBJ2-2; TCRdb selects TRBD1, and the lack of DNA leaves this call unchecked. Germline V lookup: CDR1 MGHDK, CDR2 SYGVNS. This CDR3 contains 15 residues. CDR3 sequence reads: CASAPRPTYTGELFF.

The genes are TRBV29-1 and TRBJ1-2. CDR3 length equals 13 residues. Germline V CDR1 and CDR2: SQVTM, ANQGSEA. CDR3 in amino acids: CSSGPLGHNGYTF.

The chain combines TRBV5-6 with TRBJ2-1; there is no DNA to check the TCRdb D call of TRBD2. This CDR3 comprises 19 residues. CDR1 and CDR2 from the germline V gene are SGHDT and YYEEEE. The CDR3: CASSLEATSGSSSYNEQFF.

CDR3: CASNDRASGSGEQFF. The chain combines TRBV27 with TRBJ2-1; as DNA is missing, the TRBD2 call by TCRdb cannot be tested. The CDR3 has 15 amino acids. Looked up from germline, CDR1 is MNHEY and CDR2 is SMNVEV (reference sequence).

The V and J genes are TRBV6-6 and TRBJ1-2; TCRdb outputs TRBD1, but without DNA this stays unchecked. Germline CDR1 reads MNHNY; CDR2 reads SVGAGI (reference sequence). The CDR3 spans 17 residues. The CDR3 reads CASGERVIRGSNYGYTF.

The chain joins TRBV13 to TRBJ1-2; TCRdb's assignment of TRBD1 cannot be checked, as there is no DNA. The CDR3 is 13 residues long. Germline V lookup: CDR1 PRHDT, CDR2 FYEKMQ (reference sequence). The CDR3 reads CATGSGRSGGYTF.

The V call is TRBV3-1, the J call TRBJ2-3; TCRdb outputs TRBD1, but without DNA this stays unchecked. Germline loops: CDR1 LGHDT, CDR2 YNNKEL (reference sequence). The CDR3 is made up of 16 amino acids. CDR3 amino acids: CASSQEDGQGTDTQYF.

The V and J genes are TRBV5-1 and TRBJ2-7; TCRdb's D call, TRBD1, is unchecked because there is no DNA. The CDR3 consists of 14 residues. Germline V gene sequence: CDR1 SGHRS, CDR2 YFSETQ. CDR3 residues: CASSFDQGAYEQYF.

This rearrangement joins TRBV9 to TRBJ2-1; as DNA is missing, the TRBD1 call by TCRdb cannot be tested. The CDR3 runs 19 residues. Germline V gene data show CDR1 as SGDLS and CDR2 as YYNGEE. The CDR3 loop is CASSSGRDRGTLPYNEQFF.

The chain carries TRBV5-8 and TRBJ1-1; TCRdb's D call of TRBD1 is untestable without DNA. Germline CDR1 reads SGHTS; CDR2 reads YDEGEE. The CDR3 totals 15 residues. This CDR3 reads CASSLWTGGAAEAFF.

The chain couples TRBV6-5 to TRBJ1-4. The CDR3 loop spans 17 amino acids. The germline V gene has CDR1 MNHEY and CDR2 SVGAGI. CDR3 residues: CASSYSLGGATNEKLFF.

V and J are TRBV6-6 and TRBJ2-7; the TCRdb D gene call, TRBD1, has no DNA to confirm it. Germline values: CDR1 MNHNY, CDR2 SVGAGI (reference sequence). This CDR3 is 14 amino acids long. The CDR3 sequence: CASSQEGHTYEQYF.

V gene TRBV3-1 combines with J gene TRBJ2-7. Germline CDR1 is LGHDT and CDR2 is YNNKEL (reference sequence). The CDR3 is 13 residues long. CDR3 sequence reads: CASSLLNANEQYF.

The chain's CDR3 is CASSYGTGADTQYF. The V and J genes are TRBV6-2 or TRBV6-3 and TRBJ2-3; TCRdb's D call, TRBD1, is unchecked because there is no DNA. This CDR3 contains 14 residues. Germline V gene data show CDR1 as MNHEY and CDR2 as SVGEGT.

This rearrangement joins TRBV29-1 to TRBJ2-1; there is no DNA to check the TCRdb D call of TRBD1. The CDR3 extends over 14 amino acids. Germline CDR1 and CDR2: SQVTM and ANQGSEA. CDR3 sequence: CSVERRGSDNEQFF.

The CDR3 sequence is CASSLGGVPEQYF. This rearrangement joins TRBV7-8 to TRBJ2-7; the D call from TCRdb, TRBD1, cannot be confirmed without DNA. Germline CDR1 is SGHVS and CDR2 is FQNEAQ. The length of the CDR3 is 13 residues. Variable domain in full (rest from reference TRBV7-8 and TRBJ2-7): GAGVSQSPRYKVAKRGQDVALRCDPISGHVSLFWYQQALGQGPEFLTYFQNEAQLDKSGLPSDRFFAERPEGSVSTLKIQRTQQEDSAVYLCASSLGGVPEQYFGPGTRLTVT.

V usage is TRBV12-3 or TRBV12-4 and J usage is TRBJ2-7; TCRdb returns TRBD1, unconfirmable since there is no DNA. The CDR3 runs 13 residues. The chain's CDR3 is CASSQPVGDEQYF.

The chain joins TRBV20-1 to TRBJ2-7; TCRdb gives TRBD1 as the D gene, but with no DNA this cannot be confirmed. From germline, CDR1 is DFQATT and CDR2 SNEGSKA (reference sequence). This CDR3 spans 13 amino acids. The CDR3 region is CSACDRNLYEQYF.

The chain combines TRBV29-1 with TRBJ1-1. CDR1 and CDR2 (germline): SQVTM, ANQGSEA. The CDR3 covers 14 residues. CDR3 protein: CSVEDPQDVGEAFF.

The chain has TRBV21-1 and TRBJ1-1; TCRdb's D gene call, TRBD1, goes unchecked for lack of DNA. TRBV21-1 is designated a pseudogene. The CDR3 totals 16 residues. The CDR3 region is CASSKNTRGGGTEAFF.